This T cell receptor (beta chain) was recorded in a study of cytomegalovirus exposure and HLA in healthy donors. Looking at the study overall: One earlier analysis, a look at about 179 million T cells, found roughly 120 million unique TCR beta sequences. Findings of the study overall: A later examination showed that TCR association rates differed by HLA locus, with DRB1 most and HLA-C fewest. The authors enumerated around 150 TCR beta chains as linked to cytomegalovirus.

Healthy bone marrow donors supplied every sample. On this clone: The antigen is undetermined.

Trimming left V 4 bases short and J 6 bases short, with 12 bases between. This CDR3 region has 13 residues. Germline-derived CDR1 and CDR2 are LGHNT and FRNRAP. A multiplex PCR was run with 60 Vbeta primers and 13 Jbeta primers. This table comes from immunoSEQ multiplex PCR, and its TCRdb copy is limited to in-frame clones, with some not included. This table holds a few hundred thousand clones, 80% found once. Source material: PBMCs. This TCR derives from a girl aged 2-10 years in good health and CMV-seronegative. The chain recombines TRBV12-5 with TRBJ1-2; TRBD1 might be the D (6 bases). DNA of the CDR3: TGTGCTAGTGGTTCCCCGCCAGGGGATGGCTACACCTTC. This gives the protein CASGSPPGDGYTF. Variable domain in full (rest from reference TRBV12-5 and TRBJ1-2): DARVTQTPRHKVTEMGQEVTMRCQPILGHNTVFWYRQTMMQGLELLAYFRNRAPLDDSGMPKDRFSAEMPDATLATLKIQPSEPRDSAVYFCASGSPPGDGYTFGSGTRLTVV.